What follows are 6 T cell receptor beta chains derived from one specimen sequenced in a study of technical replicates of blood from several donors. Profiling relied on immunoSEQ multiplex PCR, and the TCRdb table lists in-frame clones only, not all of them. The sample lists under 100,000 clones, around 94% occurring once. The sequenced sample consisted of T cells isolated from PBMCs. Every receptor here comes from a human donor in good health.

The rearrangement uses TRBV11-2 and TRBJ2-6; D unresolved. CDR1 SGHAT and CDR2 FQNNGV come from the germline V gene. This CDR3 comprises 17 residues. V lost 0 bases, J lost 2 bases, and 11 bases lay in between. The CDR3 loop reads CASSLDRWQAGANVLTF. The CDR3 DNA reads TGTGCCAGCAGCTTAGATCGCTGGCAGGCTGGGGCCAACGTCCTGACTTTC.

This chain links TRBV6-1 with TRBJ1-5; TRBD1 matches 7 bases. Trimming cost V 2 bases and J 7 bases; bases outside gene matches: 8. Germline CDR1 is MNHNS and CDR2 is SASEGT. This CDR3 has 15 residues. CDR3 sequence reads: CASSERQGLGQPQHF. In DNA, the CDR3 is TGTGCCAGCAGTGAACGACAGGGACTGGGGCAGCCCCAGCATTTT.

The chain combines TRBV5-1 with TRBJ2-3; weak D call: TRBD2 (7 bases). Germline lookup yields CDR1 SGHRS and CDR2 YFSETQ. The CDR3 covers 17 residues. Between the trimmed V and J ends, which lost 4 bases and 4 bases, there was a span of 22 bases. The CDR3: CASSTSDRGGVPDTQYF. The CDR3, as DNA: TGCGCCAGCAGCACGAGTGACCGCGGGGGCGTCCCAGATACGCAGTATTTT. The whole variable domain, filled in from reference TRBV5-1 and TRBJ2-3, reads KAGVTQTPRYLIKTRGQQVTLSCSPISGHRSVSWYQQTPGQGLQFLFEYFSETQRNKGNFPGRFSGRQFSNSRSEMNVSTLELGDSALYLCASSTSDRGGVPDTQYFGPGTRLTVL.

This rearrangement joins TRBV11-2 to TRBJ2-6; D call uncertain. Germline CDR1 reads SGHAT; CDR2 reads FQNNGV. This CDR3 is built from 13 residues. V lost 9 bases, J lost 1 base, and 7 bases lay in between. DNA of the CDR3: TGTGCCAGTGGAGCGTCTGGGGCCAACGTCCTGACTTTC. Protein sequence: CASGASGANVLTF.

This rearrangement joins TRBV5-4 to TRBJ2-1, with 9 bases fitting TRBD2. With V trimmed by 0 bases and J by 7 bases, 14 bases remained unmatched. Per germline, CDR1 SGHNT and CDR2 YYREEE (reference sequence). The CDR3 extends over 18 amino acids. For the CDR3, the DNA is TGTGCCAGCAGCTTGGCTAATTTTGCGGGGGGGCGAAGGAATGAGCAGTTCTTC. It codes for CASSLANFAGGRRNEQFF.

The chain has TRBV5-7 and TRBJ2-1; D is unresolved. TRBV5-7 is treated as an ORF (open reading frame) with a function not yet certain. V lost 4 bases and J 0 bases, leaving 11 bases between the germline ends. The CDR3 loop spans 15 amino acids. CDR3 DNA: TGTGCCAGCAGCCCTGAAATGAGCTCCTACAATGAGCAGTTCTTC. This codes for CASSPEMSSYNEQFF.